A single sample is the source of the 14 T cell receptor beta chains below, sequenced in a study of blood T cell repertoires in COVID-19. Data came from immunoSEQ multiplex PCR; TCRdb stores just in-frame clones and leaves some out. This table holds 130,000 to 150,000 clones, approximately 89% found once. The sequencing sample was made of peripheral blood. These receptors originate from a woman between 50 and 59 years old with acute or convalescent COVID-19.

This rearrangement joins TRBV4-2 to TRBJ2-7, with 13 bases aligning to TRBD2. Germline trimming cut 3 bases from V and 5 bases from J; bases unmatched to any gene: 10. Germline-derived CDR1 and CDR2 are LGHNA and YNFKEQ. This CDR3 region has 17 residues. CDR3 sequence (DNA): TGTGCCAGCAGCCACACTAGCGGGGGGGCCAATTTTAACGAGCAGTACTTC. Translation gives CASSHTSGGANFNEQYF.

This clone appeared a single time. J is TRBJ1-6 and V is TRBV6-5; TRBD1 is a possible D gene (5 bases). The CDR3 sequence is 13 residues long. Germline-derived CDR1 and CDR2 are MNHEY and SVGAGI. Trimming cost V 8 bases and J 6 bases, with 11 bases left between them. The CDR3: CASGVQGNSPLHF. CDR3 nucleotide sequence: TGTGCCAGCGGGGTCCAGGGTAATTCACCCCTCCACTTT.

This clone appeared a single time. The CDR3 loop is CASSQRTSGRVDEQFF. CDR3 coding DNA: TGTGCCAGCAGCCAAAGAACTAGCGGGAGGGTCGATGAGCAGTTCTTC. The chain combines TRBV9 with TRBJ2-1; 13 bases are shared with TRBD2. The length of the CDR3 is 16 residues. Trimming took 4 bases from V and 8 from J; bases not matched to a gene: 9. Germline values: CDR1 SGDLS, CDR2 YYNGEE.

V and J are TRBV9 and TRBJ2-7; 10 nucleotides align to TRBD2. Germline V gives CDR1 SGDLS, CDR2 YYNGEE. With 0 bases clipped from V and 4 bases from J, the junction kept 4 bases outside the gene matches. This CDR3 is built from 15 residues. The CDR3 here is CASSVEPSGRYEQYF. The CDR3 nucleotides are TGTGCCAGCAGCGTAGAACCTAGCGGGAGATACGAGCAGTACTTC.

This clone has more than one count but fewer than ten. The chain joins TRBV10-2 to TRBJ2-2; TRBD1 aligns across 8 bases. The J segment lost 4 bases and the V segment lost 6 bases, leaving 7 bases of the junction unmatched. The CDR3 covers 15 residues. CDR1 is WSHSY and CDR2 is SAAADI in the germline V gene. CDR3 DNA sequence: TGCGCCAGCAGCCAGACAGGGGTAGGCACCGGGGAGCTGTTTTTT. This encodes CASSQTGVGTGELFF.

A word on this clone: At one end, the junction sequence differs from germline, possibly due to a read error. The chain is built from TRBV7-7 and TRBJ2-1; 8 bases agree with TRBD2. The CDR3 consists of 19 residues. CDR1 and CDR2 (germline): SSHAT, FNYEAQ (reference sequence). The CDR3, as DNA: TGTGCTAGCAGCTTGGAGGAGATTAAAACGGGAGGGATCTACAATGAGCAGTTCTTC. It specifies CASSLEEIKTGGIYNEQFF.

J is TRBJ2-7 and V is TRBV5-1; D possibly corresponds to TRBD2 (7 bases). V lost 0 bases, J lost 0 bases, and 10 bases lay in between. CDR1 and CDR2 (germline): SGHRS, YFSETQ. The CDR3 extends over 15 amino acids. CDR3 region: CASSLEGGDSYEQYF. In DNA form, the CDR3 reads TGCGCCAGCAGCTTGGAAGGGGGGGACTCCTACGAGCAGTACTTC.

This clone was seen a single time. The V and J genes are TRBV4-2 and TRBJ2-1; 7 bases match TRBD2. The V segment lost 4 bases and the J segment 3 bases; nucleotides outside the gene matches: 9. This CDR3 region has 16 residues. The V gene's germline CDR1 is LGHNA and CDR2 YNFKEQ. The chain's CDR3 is CASSREGLTVYNEQFF. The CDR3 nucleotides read TGTGCCAGCAGCCGGGAGGGACTAACAGTCTACAATGAGCAGTTCTTC.

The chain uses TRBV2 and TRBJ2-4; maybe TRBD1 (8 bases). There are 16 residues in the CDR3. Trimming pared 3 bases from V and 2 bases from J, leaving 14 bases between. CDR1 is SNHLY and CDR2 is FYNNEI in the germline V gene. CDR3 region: CASSDTGGVTKNIQYF. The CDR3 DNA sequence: TGTGCCAGCAGTGATACAGGGGGGGTGACCAAAAACATTCAGTACTTC.

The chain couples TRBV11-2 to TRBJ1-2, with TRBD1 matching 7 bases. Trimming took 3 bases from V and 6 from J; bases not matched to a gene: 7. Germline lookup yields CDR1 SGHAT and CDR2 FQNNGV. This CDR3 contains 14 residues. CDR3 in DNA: TGTGCCAGCAGCTTGGATGACAGGGTTGATGGCTACACCTTC. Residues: CASSLDDRVDGYTF.

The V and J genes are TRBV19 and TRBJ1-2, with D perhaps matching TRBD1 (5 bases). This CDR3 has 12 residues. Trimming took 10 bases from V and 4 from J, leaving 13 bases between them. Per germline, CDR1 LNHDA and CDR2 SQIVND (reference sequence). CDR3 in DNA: TGTGCCACTGCTGTGGGGGGCTATGGCTACACCTTC. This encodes CATAVGGYGYTF.

The CDR3 sequence: CASSALGTGRENTIYF. The CDR3 bases are TGTGCCAGCAGTGCCCTCGGGACAGGGAGGGAAAACACCATATATTTT. This chain uses TRBV6-6 with TRBJ1-3, with 9 nucleotides matching TRBD1. This CDR3 has 16 amino acids. Germline trimming cut 5 bases from V and 6 bases from J; bases unmatched to any gene: 11. Germline CDR1 and CDR2: MNHNY and SVGAGI (reference sequence).

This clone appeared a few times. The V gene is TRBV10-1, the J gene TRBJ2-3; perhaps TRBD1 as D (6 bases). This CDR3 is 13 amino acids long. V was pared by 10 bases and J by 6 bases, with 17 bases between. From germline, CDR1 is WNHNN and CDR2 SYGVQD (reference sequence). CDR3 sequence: CATCDGTTDTQYF. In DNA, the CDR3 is TGCGCCACCTGCGACGGGACAACCGATACGCAGTATTTT.

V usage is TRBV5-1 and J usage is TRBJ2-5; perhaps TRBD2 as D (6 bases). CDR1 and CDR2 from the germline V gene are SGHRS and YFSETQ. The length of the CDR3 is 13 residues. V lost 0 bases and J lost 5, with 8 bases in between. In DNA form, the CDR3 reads TGCGCCAGCAGCTTGGGGCTAGCGGAGACCCAGTACTTC. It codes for CASSLGLAETQYF.